This T cell receptor beta chain was documented in a study of blood T cell repertoires in COVID-19 (dated by TCRdb to the early 2020s). For context, the study as a whole: Samples covering the acute and convalescent phases of COVID-19 were provided by collaborators in the United States, Italy and Spain. The repertoires were released in a freely available public database intended as a resource for research on the immune response to SARS-CoV-2. The sample metadata nearly always contained a de-identified subject ID, COVID-19 status, age in years and sex. Where HLA class I and class II types were available, the types were taken from metadata supplied by the sample provider, not from assay-based typing. Samples were obtained from the ongoing ImmuneRACE study (first 160 participants) and from over a thousand subjects provided by 6 global collaborators. Deeply sampled blood TCRbeta repertoires from subjects exposed to, actively infected with, or recovered from COVID-19 were included in the dataset. The prospective study material was composed of cDNA or gDNA derived from T cells, B-cell-depleted T cells, or PBMCs.

The collaborating institutions used their own protocols to collect whole blood in K2EDTA tubes. For TCRbeta analysis, collaborator samples were shipped as frozen whole blood, as isolated PBMCs, or as DNA extracted from either sample type. To note about this clone: Its antigen remains undetermined. No qualities accompany the bases; no much larger clone lies one base away.

The immunoSEQ Assay, a bias-controlled multiplex PCR, was used to amplify TCRbeta CDR3 regions from genomic DNA. Processing in the source paper ran as follows. Within the assay, amplification of reference gene primers was used to estimate how many nucleated cells each sample contained. To quantify the absolute abundance of each unique TCRbeta CDR3 rearrangement, sequence reads were collapsed and filtered. For each sample, productive Simpson clonality was calculated as the square root of Simpson's diversity index over productive rearrangements. In TCRdb, the immuneACCESS table is reduced to in-frame sequences with V and J assigned. These tables do not hold every clone; where another copy was compared, an unresolved V gene accounts for under half, and the others remain unexplained. That table supplies the V and J calls and clone size; D and trimming were determined from the DNA. Recorded for this sample are under 150,000 clones; around 81% of them occurred a single time. The top ten hold about a tenth of the sample.

General study outcomes and caveats: How much clinical and demographic metadata was included differed by source and by participant, and the metadata was provided uncurated.

From the cysteine through the phenylalanine, the CDR3 covers 12 amino acids. The sequence is cut down to CDR3 DNA, 36 bases in frame from base 1. V is cut back by 4 bases and J by 6 bases, with 2 bases in the junction unmatched. Via the germline V gene, CDR1 is SGHRS and CDR2 YFSETQ. The chain couples TRBV5-1 to TRBJ2-7; TRBD1 aligns with 9 central bases. Sequencing input: peripheral blood. The TCR sequence derives from a man aged 40-50 years with active or convalescent COVID-19. The sequenced DNA: TGCGCCAGCAGCAAGGACAGGGGCGAGCAGTACTTC. This is translated as CASSKDRGEQYF.